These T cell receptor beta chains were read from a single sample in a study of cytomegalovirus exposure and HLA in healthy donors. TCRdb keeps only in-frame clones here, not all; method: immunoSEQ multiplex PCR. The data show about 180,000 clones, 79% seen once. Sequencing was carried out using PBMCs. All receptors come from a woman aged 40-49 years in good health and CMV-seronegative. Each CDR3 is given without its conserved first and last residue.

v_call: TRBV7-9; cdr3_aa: ASSSNGQGAGEKLF
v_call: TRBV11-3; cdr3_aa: ASSSPRVAGYYEQY
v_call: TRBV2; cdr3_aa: ASTRISTEAF
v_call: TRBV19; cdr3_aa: ASGEGGPSTDTQY
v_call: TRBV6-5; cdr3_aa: ASRRTSNTEAF
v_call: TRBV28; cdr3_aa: ASTELAGTQETQY
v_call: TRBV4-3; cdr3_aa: ASSQDYKRETDEQF
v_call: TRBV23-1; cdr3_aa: ASSPRGMAF
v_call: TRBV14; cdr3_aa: ASSQENRGTEAF
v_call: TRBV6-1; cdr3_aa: ASSEEAGGRGVRAF
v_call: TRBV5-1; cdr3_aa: ASSLTMDNTYEQY
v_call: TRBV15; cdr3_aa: ATSRTGGYEQY
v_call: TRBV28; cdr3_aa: ASSLAGRGYETQY
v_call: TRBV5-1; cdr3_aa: ASSLQGKASYEQY
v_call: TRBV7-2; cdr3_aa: ASSSGLGTYEQY
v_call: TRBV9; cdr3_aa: ASSEAGRVNYGYT
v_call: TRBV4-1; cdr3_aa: ASSQGQGRGYT
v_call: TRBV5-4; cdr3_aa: ASSLGGAGSPLH
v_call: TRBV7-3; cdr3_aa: ASSSTGYTGELF
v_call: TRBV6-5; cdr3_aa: ASSYFQGAGYGYT
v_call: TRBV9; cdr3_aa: ASRRSGEETQY
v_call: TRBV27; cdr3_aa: ASSFNRGREQY
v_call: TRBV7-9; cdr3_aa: ASSPNTRGYT
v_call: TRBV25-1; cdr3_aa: ASSAGVGRSPLH
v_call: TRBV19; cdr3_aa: ASSRPRGAGGDEQF
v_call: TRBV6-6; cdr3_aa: ASSYRGSLNTEAF
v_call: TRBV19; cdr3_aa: ASSIRGPHTGELF
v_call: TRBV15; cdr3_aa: ATSPWTGGGLRGSGYT
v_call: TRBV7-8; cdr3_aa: ASAERTGGATNEKLF
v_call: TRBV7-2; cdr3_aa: ASSSQGLSGANVLT
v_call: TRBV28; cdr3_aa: ASDRGRAYEQY
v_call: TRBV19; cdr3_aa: ASKKGRDEQF
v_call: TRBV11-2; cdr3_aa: ASSLDRAGNTIY
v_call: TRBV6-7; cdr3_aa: ASIRPGGNYGYT
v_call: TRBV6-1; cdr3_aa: ASSEAGQGWQETQY
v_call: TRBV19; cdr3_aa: ASSAVAVPGNTIY
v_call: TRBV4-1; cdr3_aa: ASSQAAGGNSPLH
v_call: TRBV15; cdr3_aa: ATSPPRGASSGNTIY
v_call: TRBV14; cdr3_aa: ASSPAGTPNTEAF
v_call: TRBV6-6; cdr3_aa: ASSLVTGLRQPQH
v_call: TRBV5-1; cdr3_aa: ASSLVTDYGYT
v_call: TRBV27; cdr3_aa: ASSPGTRATAF
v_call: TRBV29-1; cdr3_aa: SVLTGEGGYT
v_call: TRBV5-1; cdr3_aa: ASSPLGGTGAF
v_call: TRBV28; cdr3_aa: ASIPTRDSHNYGYT
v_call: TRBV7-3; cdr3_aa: ASSRDGGVQETQY
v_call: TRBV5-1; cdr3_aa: ASSGRESTYEQY
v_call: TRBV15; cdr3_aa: ATSRVQGDYGYT
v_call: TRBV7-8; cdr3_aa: ASSLGTGTFEQY
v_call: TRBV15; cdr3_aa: ATSRDITDTQY
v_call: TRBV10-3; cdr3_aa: AIMGTGEETQY
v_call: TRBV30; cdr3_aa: AAGKMNTEAF
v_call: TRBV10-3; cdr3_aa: AISESQGSGELF